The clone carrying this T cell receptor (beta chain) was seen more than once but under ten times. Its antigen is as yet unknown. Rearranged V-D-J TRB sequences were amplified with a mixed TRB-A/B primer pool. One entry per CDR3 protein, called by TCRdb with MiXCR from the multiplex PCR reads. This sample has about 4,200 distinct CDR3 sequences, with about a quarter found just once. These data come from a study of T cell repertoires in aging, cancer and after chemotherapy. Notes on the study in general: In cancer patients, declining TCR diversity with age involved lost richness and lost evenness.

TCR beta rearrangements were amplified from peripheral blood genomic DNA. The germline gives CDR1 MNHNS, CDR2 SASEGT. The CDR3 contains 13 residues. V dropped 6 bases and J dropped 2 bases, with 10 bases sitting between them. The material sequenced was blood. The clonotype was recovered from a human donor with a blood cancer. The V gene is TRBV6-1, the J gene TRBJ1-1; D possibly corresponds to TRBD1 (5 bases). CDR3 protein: CASSRVGNTEAFF. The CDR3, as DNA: TGTGCCAGCAGCAGGGTTGGAAACACTGAAGCTTTCTTT.